What follows is one T cell receptor beta chain and its context. Its antigen is unknown. The donors, all of them Caucasian adults, lived in Nashville, Tennessee. This specimen belongs to a study of shared clonotypes between healthy human individuals. Whole-study results and caveats: It was only blood that was sampled, and tissue repertoires likely differ. Generation probability values for non-shared clonotypes were lower than those for clonotypes shared by all four donors.

This table comes from immunoSEQ multiplex PCR, and its TCRdb copy is limited to in-frame clones, with some not included. The table records approximately 1,500,000 clones, roughly 96% of them present only once. V gave up 3 bases and J gave up 3 bases; unmatched junction bases: 18. CDR3 length: 19 residues. The V gene's germline CDR1 is SGHRS and CDR2 YFSETQ. J is TRBJ2-3 and V is TRBV5-1, with 8 bases matching TRBD1. The receptor's source is a man aged 25 to 45 in good health. Sequencing was done on a sample of naive CD4+ T cells sorted from blood. Subset denoted: CD45RA+ positively selected. In nucleotides, the CDR3 is TGCGCCAGCAGCTCCCCTCCAGGAGGTTTCAGGGGGCGAACAGATACGCAGTATTTT. Its translation: CASSSPPGGFRGRTDTQYF.